These T cell receptor beta chains were read from a single sample in a study of regulatory T cells in long-lasting Graves disease. TCRdb fed the multiplex PCR reads into MiXCR, producing one record per CDR3 protein. The data show 400,000 to 500,000 distinct CDR3 sequences, less than 25% seen once. The specimen comprised peripheral blood mononuclear cells (PBMCs), sampled when the disease was refractory, from a patient treated with antithyroid drugs. These receptors were obtained from a female donor with Graves disease. The CDR3 runs from the conserved cysteine through the conserved F or W. Each record gives: J gene, clone size, V gene, D gene, CDR3 length, CDR3 protein, CDR3 DNA. D genes are given only for firm matches. Some rows have no size entry. The others give once, few or many, or a class for an expanded clone.

TRBJ1-1,many,TRBV20-1,TRBD1,14,CSASRGQGNTEAFF,TGCAGTGCTAGTCGAGGACAGGGCAACACTGAAGCTTTCTTT
TRBJ2-5,many,TRBV27,TRBD2,15,CASSGGSGFQETQYF,TGTGCCAGCAGTGGGGGTAGCGGGTTTCAAGAGACCCAGTACTTC
TRBJ1-2,many,TRBV7-2,NA,12,CASSEQRRGYTF,TGTGCCAGCAGCGAGCAAAGGAGAGGCTACACCTTC
TRBJ2-7,many,TRBV12-3/TRBV12-4,TRBD2,16,CASSSYGLAFLYEQYF,TGTGCCAGCAGTTCCTACGGACTAGCGTTCCTCTACGAGCAGTACTTC
TRBJ2-7,few,TRBV6-4,TRBD1,14,CASSSTGGSDEQYF,TGTGCCAGCAGTTCGACAGGGGGCTCGGACGAGCAGTACTTC
TRBJ1-6,NA,TRBV9,NA,13,CASSVAPNSPLHF,TGTGCCAGCAGCGTAGCACCCAATTCACCCCTCCACTTT
TRBJ1-6,few,TRBV20-1,NA,15,CSAPGSGIVDSPLHF,TGCAGTGCCCCGGGGTCGGGGATTGTAGATTCACCCCTCCACTTT
TRBJ2-2,many,TRBV28,TRBD2,17,CASSWTSGRDYTGELFF,TGTGCCAGCAGTTGGACTAGCGGGAGGGATTACACCGGGGAGCTGTTTTTT
TRBJ2-6,few,TRBV7-8,NA,14,CASSLEPRANVLTF,TGTGCCAGCAGCTTAGAGCCACGGGCCAACGTCCTGACTTTC
TRBJ1-2,many,TRBV2,NA,15,CASSEPREANYGYTF,TGTGCCAGCAGTGAACCCAGGGAAGCTAACTATGGCTACACCTTC
TRBJ2-7,many,TRBV6-1,NA,13,CASSGSRGYEQYF,TGTGCCAGCTCGGGGAGCCGTGGGTACGAGCAGTACTTC
TRBJ1-2,few,TRBV9,TRBD1,17,CASSPGGIPPSNYGYTF,TGTGCCAGCAGCCCAGGGGGCATCCCCCCATCTAACTATGGCTACACCTTC
TRBJ2-1,NA,TRBV27,NA,14,CASEDQGGNNEQFF,TGTGCCAGCGAGGACCAAGGGGGGAACAATGAGCAGTTCTTC
TRBJ1-1,few,TRBV12-3/TRBV12-4,NA,14,CASRGRRGDTEAFF,TGTGCCAGCAGGGGTAGGAGGGGGGACACTGAAGCTTTCTTT
TRBJ2-2,NA,TRBV28,NA,15,CASSLLQGFPGELFF,TGTGCCAGCAGTTTACTGCAGGGATTTCCCGGGGAGCTGTTTTTT
TRBJ2-6,NA,TRBV15,NA,16,CATSRDLGSGANVLTF,TGTGCCACCAGCAGAGATCTGGGCTCTGGGGCCAACGTCCTGACTTTC
TRBJ2-1,NA,TRBV6-5,TRBD2,17,CASSYSLAPSSYNEQFF,TGTGCCAGCAGTTACTCACTAGCGCCTAGCTCCTACAATGAGCAGTTCTTC
TRBJ1-2,NA,TRBV30,TRBD1,13,CAWGQERYYGYTF,TGTGCCTGGGGACAGGAGAGGTACTATGGCTACACCTTC
TRBJ2-7,few,TRBV20-1,NA,15,CSARASSADSYEQYF,TGCAGTGCTAGAGCCTCTAGCGCGGATTCCTACGAGCAGTACTTC
TRBJ1-1,NA,TRBV18,TRBD1,15,CASSPSINRGTEAFF,TGTGCCAGCTCACCGTCTATTAACAGGGGCACTGAAGCTTTCTTT
TRBJ1-4,many,TRBV10-3,NA,15,CAISSTDATNEKLFF,TGTGCCATCAGCTCAACCGACGCAACTAATGAAAAACTGTTTTTT
TRBJ2-7,NA,TRBV9,TRBD2,16,CASSVGLAGTTYEQYF,TGTGCCAGCAGCGTAGGACTAGCGGGTACCACCTACGAGCAGTACTTC
TRBJ2-5,many,TRBV11-2,TRBD1,16,CASSRIRDRGLETQYF,TGTGCCAGCAGCCGGATCCGGGACAGGGGGCTGGAGACCCAGTACTTC
TRBJ1-3,once,TRBV6-1,TRBD1,19,CASSDRDRGLWESGNTIYF,TGTGCCAGCAGTGACCGGGACAGGGGGCTCTGGGAATCTGGAAACACCATATATTTT
TRBJ2-5,many,TRBV27,TRBD1,15,CASRPNRQGQETQYF,TGTGCCAGCAGACCTAACCGACAGGGCCAAGAGACCCAGTACTTC
TRBJ1-1,few,TRBV6-1,TRBD1,15,CASRKDRAMNTEAFF,TGTGCCAGCAGAAAGGACAGGGCCATGAACACTGAAGCTTTCTTT
TRBJ1-1,NA,TRBV30,NA,14,CACPGGYGNTEAFF,TGTGCCTGCCCAGGAGGTTACGGGAACACTGAAGCTTTCTTT
TRBJ2-7,many,TRBV9,NA,14,CASSVGGVSYEQYF,TGTGCCAGCAGCGTAGGGGGGGTCTCCTACGAGCAGTACTTC
TRBJ2-3,NA,TRBV12-3/TRBV12-4,TRBD2,16,CASSFPSGTSTDTQYF,TGTGCCAGCAGTTTTCCTAGCGGGACCAGCACAGATACGCAGTATTTT
TRBJ2-7,many,TRBV6-1,NA,15,CASSVGTSYEREQYF,TGTGCCAGCAGTGTCGGGACGTCCTACGAGCGCGAGCAGTACTTC
TRBJ2-7,few,TRBV13,NA,15,CASSSDILHSYEQYF,TGTGCCAGCAGCTCGGACATCCTACACTCCTACGAGCAGTACTTC
TRBJ2-7,many,TRBV28,NA,11,CASSTGFEQYF,TGTGCCAGCAGTACAGGGTTCGAGCAGTACTTC
TRBJ1-1,few,TRBV19,NA,13,CASMRTENTEAFF,TGTGCCAGTATGAGGACAGAGAACACTGAAGCTTTCTTT
TRBJ1-6,few,TRBV5-4,NA,15,CASSGADSYNSPLHF,TGTGCCAGCAGCGGGGCGGACAGCTATAATTCACCCCTCCACTTT
TRBJ1-2,NA,TRBV15,NA,16,CATSRDHSGRGFGYTF,TGTGCCACCAGCAGAGACCATTCGGGACGGGGGTTTGGCTACACCTTC
TRBJ2-1,NA,TRBV20-1,NA,14,CSARDGLLNNEQFF,TGCAGTGCTAGAGACGGACTATTAAACAATGAGCAGTTCTTC
TRBJ1-5,NA,TRBV20-1,TRBD1,13,CSATTGGTQPQHF,TGCAGTGCTACGACAGGGGGTACTCAGCCCCAGCATTTT
TRBJ1-4,many,TRBV28,TRBD1,15,CASGHYRGANEKLFF,TGTGCCAGCGGACATTACAGGGGGGCTAATGAAAAACTGTTTTTT
TRBJ2-5,many,TRBV7-2,TRBD1,17,CASSLRTGTGARETQYF,TGTGCCAGCAGCCTCCGAACCGGGACAGGGGCGCGGGAGACCCAGTACTTC
TRBJ1-6,many,TRBV28,TRBD1,14,CASIRAGGDSPLHF,TGTGCCAGCATACGTGCAGGGGGCGATTCACCCCTCCACTTT
TRBJ1-1,many,TRBV7-2,TRBD1,15,CASSHRQGMNTEAFF,TGTGCCAGCAGCCATCGACAGGGAATGAACACTGAAGCTTTCTTT
TRBJ2-7,NA,TRBV20-1,TRBD2,14,CSAMGLADYYEQYF,TGCAGTGCTATGGGACTAGCGGACTACTACGAGCAGTACTTC
TRBJ2-7,many,TRBV20-1,NA,15,CSAPGRHLNSYEQYF,TGCAGTGCCCCCGGTCGGCACCTCAATTCCTACGAGCAGTACTTC
TRBJ2-5,NA,TRBV5-6,NA,12,CASSHRQETQYF,TGTGCCAGCAGCCACCGCCAAGAGACCCAGTACTTC
TRBJ1-5,few,TRBV3-1,NA,12,CASSQGVQPQHF,TGTGCCAGCAGCCAAGGTGTTCAGCCCCAGCATTTT
TRBJ2-4,many,TRBV7-2,TRBD2,16,CASSLAGASGQNIQYF,TGTGCCAGCAGCTTAGCGGGTGCTAGCGGGCAAAACATTCAGTACTTC
TRBJ2-5,once,TRBV5-8,TRBD2,17,CASSLGVAGDLQETQYF,TGTGCCAGCAGCTTGGGGGTAGCGGGAGATCTCCAAGAGACCCAGTACTTC
TRBJ2-5,NA,TRBV7-2,NA,14,CASSGDIGRETQYF,TGTGCCAGCAGCGGGGACATTGGCAGAGAGACCCAGTACTTC
TRBJ1-4,NA,TRBV7-9,NA,17,CASTPRRGWATNEKLFF,TGTGCCAGCACCCCACGTAGGGGGTGGGCAACTAATGAAAAACTGTTTTTT